A selection of T cell receptor beta chains follows, all from one sample in a study of blood T cell repertoires in COVID-19. Produced via immunoSEQ multiplex PCR; TCRdb's table is partial and in-frame only. The sample comprises 75,000 or so clones, roughly 90% of which are singletons, and about 6.7% rests with the top ten. Sequencing was performed on peripheral blood. The receptors come from a man in his 70s with acute or convalescent COVID-19. The CDR3 runs from the conserved cysteine through the conserved F or W. D genes are given only for firm matches. Expanded clones are given a class, and other clones once, few, many or no size at all.

v_call	d_call	j_call	clone_size	cdr3_aa	cdr3_nt
TRBV6-2/TRBV6-3	-	TRBJ1-2	-	CASSCPSCYGYTF	TGTGCCAGCAGTTGTCCATCATGCTATGGCTACACCTTC
TRBV5-1	TRBD1	TRBJ2-1	once	CASSSPGQGTNEQFF	TGCGCCAGCAGCTCCCCGGGACAGGGTACGAATGAGCAGTTCTTC
TRBV19	-	TRBJ2-2	-	CASSMGPVWHTGELFF	TGTGCCAGTAGTATGGGGCCAGTTTGGCACACCGGGGAGCTGTTTTTT
TRBV5-1	-	TRBJ1-2	-	CASSLEQGISGYTF	TGCGCCAGCAGCTTGGAACAGGGAATCAGTGGCTACACCTTC
TRBV5-6	-	TRBJ1-1	-	CASSLGQLRTEAFF	TGTGCCAGCAGCTTGGGCCAACTGAGGACTGAAGCTTTCTTT
TRBV19	TRBD2	TRBJ2-7	-	CASSARGVSGRGAYEQYF	TGTGCCAGTAGTGCCAGGGGCGTTAGCGGGAGGGGAGCCTACGAGCAGTACTTC
TRBV7-9	TRBD1	TRBJ2-1	-	CASSLGQGSYNEQFF	TGTGCCAGCAGCTTGGGACAGGGATCCTACAATGAGCAGTTCTTC
TRBV9	TRBD1	TRBJ2-7	-	CASSVDKDRGSEQYF	TGTGCCAGCAGCGTAGATAAGGACAGGGGTTCCGAGCAGTACTTC
TRBV5-1	TRBD2	TRBJ2-7	-	CASSPGLAGGEQYF	TGCGCCAGCAGCCCGGGACTAGCGGGAGGCGAGCAGTACTTC
TRBV5-1	TRBD1	TRBJ2-5	-	CASSLAQGALETQYF	TGCGCCAGCAGCTTGGCACAGGGGGCATTGGAGACCCAGTACTTC
TRBV6-2/TRBV6-3	TRBD1	TRBJ1-2	-	CASSFGDSMIYGYTF	TGTGCCAGCAGTTTCGGGGACAGTATGATCTATGGCTACACCTTC
TRBV28	-	TRBJ1-6	-	CASFDRRGSYNSPLHF	TGTGCCAGCTTCGACCGACGGGGCTCCTATAATTCACCCCTCCACTTT
TRBV19	-	TRBJ1-1	once	CASSTLPGRGRTEAFF	TGTGCCAGTAGTACCCTTCCGGGCAGGGGTCGAACTGAAGCTTTCTTT
TRBV6-5	-	TRBJ1-5	-	CASSKLQRAVRPQHF	TGTGCCAGCAGCAAGCTACAGAGGGCGGTAAGGCCCCAGCATTTT
TRBV2	TRBD1	TRBJ1-5	-	CATRPGGQGGAQPQHF	TGTGCCACTCGCCCAGGGGGACAGGGAGGCGCTCAGCCCCAGCATTTT
TRBV10-1	-	TRBJ2-7	-	CASSTGGSRYEQYF	TGCGCCAGCTCGACGGGGGGCAGCCGATACGAGCAGTACTTC
TRBV4-1	TRBD2	TRBJ2-1	-	CASSQQSSGLAGGNEQFF	TGCGCCAGCAGCCAACAATCCTCGGGACTAGCGGGGGGGAATGAGCAGTTCTTC
TRBV19	-	TRBJ1-6	-	CASTGVTGFTLHF	TGTGCCAGTACGGGGGTAACGGGATTCACCCTCCACTTT
TRBV19	-	TRBJ2-4	-	CASSIDRGGDLAKNIQYF	TGTGCCAGTAGTATAGATCGGGGTGGCGATTTAGCCAAAAACATTCAGTACTTC
TRBV7-9	TRBD1	TRBJ1-5	once	CASSFTGGYQPQHF	TGTGCCAGCAGCTTCACAGGGGGTTATCAGCCCCAGCATTTT
TRBV28	-	TRBJ2-7	-	CASSSGQTYYEQYF	TGTGCCAGCAGTTCCGGACAGACTTACTACGAGCAGTACTTC
TRBV18	TRBD1	TRBJ1-4	-	CASSPRKGQGGGEKLFF	TGTGCCAGCTCACCACGAAAAGGACAGGGGGGTGGCGAAAAACTGTTTTTT
TRBV7-2	TRBD1	TRBJ1-1	-	CASITGGWGTEAFF	TGTGCCAGCATCACAGGGGGCTGGGGCACTGAAGCTTTCTTT
TRBV19	TRBD1	TRBJ1-1	-	CASHWGQGNTEAFF	TGTGCCAGTCATTGGGGACAGGGTAACACTGAAGCTTTCTTT
TRBV11-2	-	TRBJ2-2	-	CASSLVGGTGELFF	TGTGCCAGCAGCTTAGTCGGGGGCACCGGGGAGCTGTTTTTT
TRBV19	-	TRBJ2-7	-	CATGGQTPTYEQYF	TGTGCCACCGGAGGACAGACTCCGACCTACGAGCAGTACTTC
TRBV19	TRBD2	TRBJ2-1	-	CASRNYPGLAGINEQFF	TGTGCCAGTCGAAATTACCCGGGACTAGCGGGGATCAATGAGCAGTTCTTC
TRBV3-1/TRBV3-2	-	TRBJ1-2	once	CASSQIDSYGYTF	TGTGCCAGCAGCCAAATAGATTCGTATGGCTACACCTTC
TRBV19	TRBD1	TRBJ2-2	-	CASRPRQGTNTGELFF	TGTGCCAGTAGACCTCGACAGGGGACGAACACCGGGGAGCTGTTTTTT
TRBV3-1/TRBV3-2	-	TRBJ2-7	-	CASSQVSGADEQYF	TGTGCCAGCAGCCAAGTTTCAGGGGCGGACGAGCAGTACTTC
TRBV9	TRBD1	TRBJ2-5	-	CASSVGKGQGLIETQYF	TGTGCCAGCAGCGTAGGGAAGGGACAGGGGTTGATCGAGACCCAGTACTTC
TRBV5-1	-	TRBJ1-1	-	CASSLYRDHTEAFF	TGCGCCAGCAGCCTGTACAGGGATCACACTGAAGCTTTCTTT
TRBV29-1	TRBD1	TRBJ1-2	-	CSVDRIGQGGGYTF	TGCAGCGTTGATCGAATTGGACAGGGAGGAGGCTACACCTTC
TRBV27	TRBD1	TRBJ1-6	-	CASSLGGQVYNSPLHF	TGTGCCAGCAGTTTAGGGGGACAGGTCTATAATTCACCCCTCCACTTT
TRBV2	-	TRBJ2-5	-	CASFASERQETQYF	TGTGCCAGCTTTGCATCAGAACGTCAAGAGACCCAGTACTTC
TRBV6-6	TRBD1	TRBJ1-5	-	CASTYDRGDQPQHF	TGTGCCAGCACCTACGACAGGGGGGATCAGCCCCAGCATTTT
TRBV4-1	TRBD2	TRBJ2-3	-	CASSQDTSGTDTQYF	TGCGCCAGCAGCCAAGACACTAGCGGTACAGATACGCAGTATTTT
TRBV11-2	-	TRBJ1-5	-	CASSLRGISNQPQHF	TGTGCCAGCAGCTTAAGAGGCATTAGCAATCAGCCCCAGCATTTT
TRBV5-1	TRBD1	TRBJ1-4	-	CASSFGTGDFNEKLFF	TGCGCCAGCAGCTTTGGGACAGGGGACTTCAATGAAAAACTGTTTTTT
TRBV25-1	TRBD1	TRBJ1-1	-	CASSESTGGGEAFF	TGTGCCAGCAGTGAATCAACAGGGGGCGGTGAAGCTTTCTTT
TRBV7-9	TRBD1	TRBJ1-1	-	CAEQGEKNTEAFF	TGTGCCGAACAGGGGGAGAAAAACACTGAAGCTTTCTTT
TRBV18	-	TRBJ1-2	-	CASSRGQGTSNYGYTF	TGTGCCAGCTCACGGGGCCAGGGGACCTCTAACTATGGCTACACCTTC
TRBV5-4	TRBD2	TRBJ2-3	-	CASSLTRGGRKGVDTQYF	TGTGCCAGCAGCTTGACGCGGGGGGGCCGAAAGGGGGTAGATACGCAGTATTTT
TRBV7-2	TRBD1	TRBJ1-2	-	CASSLEHTGGGGYTF	TGTGCCAGCAGCCTAGAGCATACAGGGGGCGGGGGCTACACCTTC
TRBV3-1/TRBV3-2	TRBD1	TRBJ1-4	-	CASSHPGGNEKLFF	TGTGCCAGCAGCCATCCAGGGGGTAATGAAAAACTGTTTTTT
TRBV6-1	-	TRBJ2-3	-	CASSEALGGAGTDTQYF	TGTGCCAGCAGTGAAGCGCTTGGGGGCGCGGGCACAGATACGCAGTATTTT
TRBV2	-	TRBJ2-2	-	CASRGSRTGELFF	TGTGCCAGCAGGGGGAGCCGCACCGGGGAGCTGTTTTTT
TRBV6-2/TRBV6-3	-	TRBJ2-7	-	CASSYFTISYEQYF	TGTGCCAGCAGTTATTTCACAATCTCCTACGAGCAGTACTTC
TRBV9	TRBD1	TRBJ2-3	few	CASSRVQGYPDTQYF	TGTGCCAGCAGCAGAGTACAGGGGTATCCAGATACGCAGTATTTT
TRBV4-3	-	TRBJ2-7	-	CASSQAYGGKTYEQYF	TGCGCCAGCAGCCAAGCATACGGCGGGAAAACCTACGAGCAGTACTTC
TRBV28	-	TRBJ1-2	-	CASSGGRGYGYTF	TGTGCCAGCAGCGGGGGGCGCGGCTATGGCTACACCTTC
TRBV2	TRBD1	TRBJ2-7	-	CASRIGQGYEQYF	TGTGCCAGCAGAATCGGACAGGGCTACGAGCAGTACTTC
TRBV28	-	TRBJ2-7	-	CASSLGGTPSYEQYF	TGTGCCAGCAGTTTAGGGGGCACTCCCTCCTACGAGCAGTACTTC
TRBV4-3	TRBD1	TRBJ1-1	-	CASSRNRGDDRAFF	TGCGCCAGCAGCCGAAACAGGGGCGACGACCGAGCTTTCTTT
TRBV6-6	TRBD2	TRBJ2-1	-	CASSPSGRIGEQFF	TGTGCCAGCAGTCCTAGCGGGAGGATAGGTGAGCAGTTCTTC